A single sample is the source of the 14 T cell receptor beta chains below, sequenced in a study of cytomegalovirus exposure and HLA in healthy donors. Primers for the PCR totalled 60 Vbeta and 13 Jbeta. Clones were read by immunoSEQ multiplex PCR, and TCRdb kept only the in-frame ones, dropping some. The sample records 100,000 or so clones, approximately 64% being singletons. The sequenced sample was PBMCs. These receptors originate from a human donor in good health.

The genes are TRBV5-6 and TRBJ2-7; D may be TRBD2 (6 bases). CDR3 size: 14 residues. CDR1 is SGHDT and CDR2 is YYEEEE in the germline V gene. Trimming took off 1 base at V and 2 bases at J, with 10 bases between the two ends. The CDR3 DNA reads as TGTGCCAGCAGCTTGTCGTGGGGGGCCTACGAGCAGTACTTC. Translating gives CASSLSWGAYEQYF.

On this clone itself: This sample also contains other DNA sequences that code for the same CDR3. The chain has TRBV28 and TRBJ2-7; 13 nucleotides line up with TRBD2. This CDR3 contains 16 residues. CDR1 and CDR2 (germline): MDHEN, SYDVKM. V shed 4 bases, J shed 2 bases, and the junction held 5 bases outside the gene matches. The CDR3: CASSSPGTSGTYEQYF. The DNA for the CDR3 is TGTGCCAGCAGTTCTCCCGGGACTAGCGGGACCTACGAGCAGTACTTC.

This clone was recorded only once. The V and J genes are TRBV29-1 and TRBJ2-7; 9 bases line up with TRBD2. Germline CDR1 reads SQVTM; CDR2 reads ANQGSEA. The V segment lost 3 bases and the J segment 7 bases; nucleotides outside the gene matches: 7. The CDR3 loop spans 13 amino acids. The CDR3 DNA sequence: TGCAGCGTTGACTCAGCGGGAGGCGGAGAGCAGTACTTC. It yields the protein CSVDSAGGGEQYF.

For this clone: Additional DNA sequences in this sample encode the identical CDR3. The chain links TRBV6-1 to TRBJ2-7; no definite D call. Per germline, CDR1 MNHNS and CDR2 SASEGT. The CDR3 totals 12 residues. The germline V and J ends were trimmed by 4 bases and 0 bases, with 4 bases remaining between them. CDR3 DNA sequence: TGTGCCAGCAGTGTCGGCTCCTACGAGCAGTACTTC. Translation: CASSVGSYEQYF.

The chain couples TRBV7-6 to TRBJ2-3; 9 nucleotides agree with TRBD2. The V segment lost 5 bases and the J segment 2 bases; nucleotides outside the gene matches: 5. Germline V lookup: CDR1 SGHVS, CDR2 FNYEAQ. CDR3 size: 15 residues. The CDR3 protein is CASSRAGGHTDTQYF. CDR3 DNA sequence: TGTGCCAGCAGCCGAGCGGGAGGCCACACAGATACGCAGTATTTT.

The chain uses TRBV30 and TRBJ2-5; TRBD2 matches at 7 bases. The junction had 3 bases not matched to a gene; V was cut back by 0 bases and J by 2 bases. Germline CDR1 GTSNPN, CDR2 SVGIG (reference sequence). The CDR3 sequence is 14 residues long. CDR3 amino acids: CAWSVLGGQETQYF. CDR3 coding DNA: TGTGCCTGGAGTGTACTGGGGGGGCAAGAGACCCAGTACTTC.

This clone was counted between two and nine times. The rearrangement links TRBV7-9 to TRBJ2-3; D is possibly TRBD1 (6 bases). CDR1 SEHNR and CDR2 FQNEAQ come from the germline V gene (reference sequence). Trimming took off 0 bases at V and 2 bases at J, with 9 bases between the two ends. This CDR3 is 15 amino acids long. CDR3 sequence reads: CASSLADSYTDTQYF. CDR3 bases: TGTGCCAGCAGCTTAGCGGACAGTTACACAGATACGCAGTATTTT.

This clone was seen more than once but under ten times. This rearrangement joins TRBV12-5 to TRBJ1-1; 9 bases map to TRBD1. The CDR3 has 16 residues. The junction had 5 bases not matched to a gene; V was cut back by 0 bases and J by 3 bases. CDR1 LGHNT and CDR2 FRNRAP come from the germline V gene. The CDR3 DNA reads as TGTGCTAGTGGTTTGGTACAGGGACAGGGTTACACTGAAGCTTTCTTT. This gives the protein CASGLVQGQGYTEAFF.

The chain has TRBV11-3 and TRBJ2-3; TRBD2 matches at 7 bases. V lost 2 bases and J lost 5; bases outside the gene matches: 4. The CDR3 runs to 14 residues. The germline V gene encodes CDR1 SGHNT and CDR2 YENEEA. Here the CDR3 reads CASSLKGREDTQYF. The CDR3 DNA is TGTGCCAGCAGCTTAAAGGGGAGGGAAGATACGCAGTATTTT.

The chain links TRBV7-9 to TRBJ2-5, with 7 bases fitting TRBD1. CDR1 and CDR2 (germline): SEHNR, FQNEAQ (reference sequence). CDR3 size: 16 residues. The V segment lost 2 bases and the J segment 2 bases; nucleotides outside the gene matches: 8. CDR3 nucleotides: TGTGCCAGCAGCTTAAACCCGGGACAGCCTCAAGAGACCCAGTACTTC. As protein: CASSLNPGQPQETQYF.

The rearrangement uses TRBV20-1 and TRBJ1-2; D is unresolved. CDR1 and CDR2 from the germline V gene are DFQATT and SNEGSKA (reference sequence). Trimming pared 7 bases from V and 7 bases from J, leaving 4 bases between. This CDR3 has 8 residues. CDR3 residues: CSGLGYTF. CDR3 bases: TGCAGTGGGCTTGGCTACACCTTC.

This clone has just a few counts. The chain recombines TRBV18 with TRBJ2-5; 8 bases align to TRBD1. TRBJ2-7 explains the end of the DNA better; the J call may be wrong. CDR3 size: 14 residues. Per the germline V gene, CDR1 is KGHSH and CDR2 is LQKENI. The CDR3 protein is CASSLGQDAYEQYF. CDR3 DNA sequence: TGTGCCAGCTCACTGGGACAGGATGCCTACGAGCAGTACTTC.

This clone was detected a few times. The rearrangement links TRBV28 to TRBJ2-1; 7 bases are a match to TRBD1. CDR1 is MDHEN, CDR2 SYDVKM, per germline. V dropped 5 bases and J dropped 2; count of bases not matched to a gene: 9. This CDR3 comprises 16 residues. In nucleotides, the CDR3 is TGTGCCAGCAGTACCCTCTCCGGGACAGCCTACAATGAGCAGTTCTTC. It yields the protein CASSTLSGTAYNEQFF.

CDR3 sequence reads: CASSLEPSGSSYEQYF. The CDR3 DNA reads TGTGCCAGCAGCTTAGAGCCTAGCGGAAGCTCCTACGAGCAGTACTTC. V usage is TRBV7-7 and J usage is TRBJ2-7; the match to TRBD2 covers 7 bases. The V and J ends lost 1 base and 0 bases, in that order; junction bases with no gene match: 6. CDR3 length: 16 residues. Germline loops: CDR1 SSHAT, CDR2 FNYEAQ (reference sequence).